Following are 24 T cell receptor beta chains from one sample sequenced in a study of cytomegalovirus exposure and HLA in healthy donors. This table comes from immunoSEQ multiplex PCR, and its TCRdb copy is limited to in-frame clones, with some not included. The sample records 110,000 or so clones, around 88% being singletons. The sequencing sample was made of PBMCs. All receptors derive from a man aged 18 to 29 in good health and CMV-seronegative.

The rearrangement uses TRBV10-3 and TRBJ1-5; 9 nucleotides line up with TRBD1. V lost 6 bases to trimming and J lost 6 bases; unmatched junction nucleotides: 6. This CDR3 region has 14 residues. From germline, CDR1 is ENHRY and CDR2 SYGVKD. The chain's CDR3 is CAIRSDRGSQPQHF. The CDR3 DNA sequence: TGTGCCATCAGATCGGACAGGGGCAGTCAGCCCCAGCATTTT.

The rearrangement joins TRBV5-5 to TRBJ2-3, with 9 bases fitting TRBD1. In germline, CDR1 is SGHKS, CDR2 YYEKEE (reference sequence). The CDR3 loop spans 16 amino acids. V lost 0 bases, J lost 5 bases, and 7 bases stayed unmatched. The CDR3 here is CASSLDNRGLRDTQYF. The CDR3 DNA sequence: TGTGCCAGCAGCTTGGACAACAGGGGGCTCAGAGATACGCAGTATTTT.

The chain carries TRBV6-1 and TRBJ2-7, with 11 bases that match TRBD2. Germline values: CDR1 MNHNS, CDR2 SASEGT. V lost 6 bases and J lost 7; bases outside the gene matches: 8. The CDR3 loop spans 14 amino acids. The CDR3 coding sequence is TGTGCCAGCAGGACTAGCGGGAAACCCTGGGAGCAGTACTTC. Its protein is CASRTSGKPWEQYF.

This chain joins TRBV6-5 and TRBJ2-2; 7 bases match TRBD1. CDR1 and CDR2 from the germline V gene are MNHEY and SVGAGI. This CDR3 is built from 15 residues. Germline trimming cut 2 bases from V and 5 bases from J; bases unmatched to any gene: 5. In nucleotides, the CDR3 is TGTGCCAGCAGTTACGTAAGGGGGCGTACCGGGGAGCTGTTTTTT. Protein product: CASSYVRGRTGELFF.

This rearrangement joins TRBV27 to TRBJ2-7, with D tentatively TRBD2 (5 bases). There are 15 residues in the CDR3. With 7 bases removed from V and 3 bases from J, the gap between germline ends came to 19 bases. Germline CDR1 MNHEY, CDR2 SMNVEV (reference sequence). In DNA form, the CDR3 reads TGTGCCAGCAATGACTATCTTGATAGGTTCTACGAGCAGTACTTC. The encoded protein is CASNDYLDRFYEQYF.

This clone was seen just once. The rearrangement joins TRBV18 to TRBJ1-5; D perhaps matches TRBD1 (5 bases). The germline V gene encodes CDR1 KGHSH and CDR2 LQKENI. The CDR3 has 14 residues. Trimming cost V 3 bases and J 2 bases, with 8 bases left between them. CDR3 nucleotides: TGTGCCAGCTCACCGGCGGGGGGCAATCAGCCCCAGCATTTT. Translation gives CASSPAGGNQPQHF.

The chain carries TRBV19 and TRBJ2-2, with 7 bases matching TRBD1. Losses at the gene ends were 6 bases for V and 5 bases for J; bases not matched to a gene: 9. Germline CDR1 reads LNHDA; CDR2 reads SQIVND (reference sequence). CDR3 length equals 15 residues. CDR3: CASRTGSGWTGELFF. The CDR3 DNA reads as TGTGCCAGTAGGACAGGGTCCGGGTGGACCGGGGAGCTGTTTTTT.

This chain uses TRBV28 with TRBJ2-7, with 10 bases identical to TRBD2. V lost 1 base to trimming and J lost 1 base; unmatched junction nucleotides: 1. The germline CDR1 and CDR2 sequences are MDHEN and SYDVKM. The CDR3 runs 15 residues. The CDR3 nucleotides are TGTGCCAGCAGTTTATTAGCGGGAGGTTCCTACGAGCAGTACTTC. Its translation is CASSLLAGGSYEQYF.

The chain's CDR3 is CASSLSGSGETQYF. The DNA for the CDR3 is TGTGCCAGCAGTCTTAGCGGGAGTGGGGAGACCCAGTACTTC. The chain recombines TRBV28 with TRBJ2-5, with 9 bases that match TRBD2. This CDR3 contains 14 residues. The V and J ends lost 5 bases and 5 bases, in that order; junction bases with no gene match: 6. In germline, CDR1 is MDHEN, CDR2 SYDVKM.

J is TRBJ1-5 and V is TRBV2, with 9 nucleotides matching TRBD1. CDR3 size: 14 residues. Per the germline V gene, CDR1 is SNHLY and CDR2 is FYNNEI. After removal of 6 bases from V and 5 bases from J, the junction contained 5 bases not matched to a gene. In nucleotides, the CDR3 is TGTGCCAGCAGCCAGGACAGGGGATATCAGCCCCAGCATTTT. Translation gives CASSQDRGYQPQHF.

The chain links TRBV18 to TRBJ1-1; TRBD1 might be the D (5 bases). The CDR3 covers 15 residues. V was trimmed by 6 bases and J by 0 bases, leaving 14 bases between them. CDR1 and CDR2 from the germline V gene are KGHSH and LQKENI. The CDR3 loop is CASSSRQSLNTEAFF. CDR3 sequence (DNA): TGTGCCAGCTCGAGCCGACAGTCGTTGAACACTGAAGCTTTCTTT. Full variable domain (outside the CDR3, taken from reference TRBV18 and TRBJ1-1): NAGVMQNPRHLVRRRGQEARLRCSPMKGHSHVYWYRQLPEEGLKFMVYLQKENIIDESGMPKERFSAEFPKEGPSILRIQQVVRGDSAAYFCASSSRQSLNTEAFFGQGTRLTVV.

This chain joins TRBV2 and TRBJ2-7; D is perhaps TRBD2 (7 bases). This CDR3 spans 14 amino acids. V lost 6 bases, J lost 3 bases, and 15 bases lay in between. Per germline, CDR1 SNHLY and CDR2 FYNNEI. The CDR3 nucleotides are TGTGCCAGCAGACCTACGGGGGGCCTCTACGAGCAGTACTTC. Residues: CASRPTGGLYEQYF.

This chain uses TRBV2 with TRBJ2-2; TRBD2 is a possible D gene (5 bases). CDR1 is SNHLY, CDR2 FYNNEI, per germline. This CDR3 is 15 amino acids long. The V end was cut by 10 bases, the J end by 2 bases, with 17 bases between. The CDR3 here is CATSDLGANTGELFF. The CDR3 DNA sequence: TGTGCCACCAGCGATTTGGGAGCTAACACCGGGGAGCTGTTTTTT.

The chain uses TRBV9 and TRBJ2-7; possibly TRBD1 for D (5 bases). Deletions cut 4 bases from V and 2 bases from J, with 16 bases between. Germline CDR1 reads SGDLS; CDR2 reads YYNGEE. This CDR3 spans 15 amino acids. The CDR3 here is CASSPPTVPPYEQYF. CDR3 in DNA: TGTGCCAGCAGCCCACCGACAGTACCCCCCTACGAGCAGTACTTC.

This chain connects TRBV12-5 to TRBJ1-5, with 9 positions matching TRBD1. V gave up 3 bases and J gave up 1 base; unmatched junction bases: 10. Germline V gene sequence: CDR1 LGHNT, CDR2 FRNRAP. CDR3 length: 18 residues. The CDR3 reads CASGFWDRVSWSNQPQHF. CDR3 DNA: TGTGCTAGTGGTTTTTGGGACAGGGTTTCGTGGAGCAATCAGCCCCAGCATTTT.

V gene TRBV2 combines with J gene TRBJ1-4, with D uncertain. The CDR3 is made up of 15 amino acids. V was trimmed by 6 bases and J by 4 bases, leaving 15 bases between them. The germline gives CDR1 SNHLY, CDR2 FYNNEI. CDR3 coding DNA: TGTGCCAGCAGGGACCAGGAGGACGTTAATGAAAAACTGTTTTTT. Protein: CASRDQEDVNEKLFF.

V usage is TRBV7-9 and J usage is TRBJ1-2; D ambiguous. CDR1 SEHNR and CDR2 FQNEAQ come from the germline V gene (reference sequence). V dropped 2 bases and J dropped 4 bases, with 8 bases sitting between them. The CDR3 is made up of 13 amino acids. The CDR3 coding sequence is TGTGCCAGCAGCTTAAATTCACTCTATGGCTACACCTTC. Protein sequence: CASSLNSLYGYTF.

This chain uses TRBV7-9 with TRBJ1-6; TRBD1 matches at 9 bases. V shed 6 bases, J shed 6 bases, and the junction held 3 bases outside the gene matches. Germline-derived CDR1 and CDR2 are SEHNR and FQNEAQ (reference sequence). This CDR3 contains 14 residues. The CDR3, as DNA: TGTGCCAGCAGGGAGGACAGGGGTAATTCACCCCTCCACTTT. Protein product: CASREDRGNSPLHF.

This clone was seen a handful of times. The rearrangement uses TRBV5-1 and TRBJ1-1, with TRBD1 identical over 7 bases. The CDR3 contains 14 residues. Germline assignment: CDR1 SGHRS and CDR2 YFSETQ. Germline trimming cut 4 bases from V and 6 bases from J; bases unmatched to any gene: 9. DNA of the CDR3: TGCGCCAGCAGCCTAAGAACCGGGACAGCTGAAGCTTTCTTT. Amino acid sequence: CASSLRTGTAEAFF.

This clone has only one observation. V gene TRBV5-4 combines with J gene TRBJ2-3; D might be TRBD2 (5 bases). Trimming removed 2 bases at V and 0 bases at J, with 16 bases between. The CDR3 runs 17 residues. Germline V lookup: CDR1 SGHNT, CDR2 YYREEE (reference sequence). DNA of the CDR3: TGTGCCAGCAGCTTAGCGGCTAGCCTTCCTAGCACAGATACGCAGTATTTT. This translates into CASSLAASLPSTDTQYF.

This clone was recorded only once. The chain carries TRBV6-1 and TRBJ1-4; TRBD1 agrees at 11 bases. This CDR3 region has 14 residues. V dropped 6 bases and J dropped 7; count of bases not matched to a gene: 4. CDR1 and CDR2 from the germline V gene are MNHNS and SASEGT. The CDR3 loop is CASRDRGHGEKLFF. The CDR3 nucleotides read TGTGCCAGCAGGGACAGGGGGCACGGTGAAAAACTGTTTTTT.

CDR3 in DNA: TGTGCCAGCAGCCCGTACAGGGTAGGGGAAAAACTGTTTTTT. Protein sequence: CASSPYRVGEKLFF. The chain uses TRBV7-8 and TRBJ1-4, with a weak D call TRBD1 (6 bases). Germline CDR1 is SGHVS and CDR2 is FQNEAQ. This CDR3 spans 14 amino acids. V was cut by 5 bases and J by 8 bases, with 15 bases left in between.

The V call is TRBV10-3, the J call TRBJ2-3, with D unresolved. This CDR3 is built from 14 residues. Germline-derived CDR1 and CDR2 are ENHRY and SYGVKD. Between the trimmed V and J ends, which lost 6 bases and 3 bases, there was a span of 13 bases. The CDR3 here is CAISPKELTDTQYF. The CDR3 nucleotides read TGTGCCATCAGCCCAAAAGAGTTGACAGATACGCAGTATTTT.

The chain combines TRBV25-1 with TRBJ1-4; 7 nucleotides line up with TRBD1. Germline CDR1 reads MGHDK; CDR2 reads SYGVNS. This CDR3 is 17 amino acids long. Trimming cost V 9 bases and J 3 bases; bases outside gene matches: 16. CDR3 loop: CARLKNPGDRANEKLFF. CDR3 DNA: TGTGCCAGGCTTAAAAATCCGGGGGACAGAGCTAATGAAAAACTGTTTTTT. The whole variable domain, remainder taken from reference TRBV25-1 and TRBJ1-4, is EADIYQTPRYLVIGTGKKITLECSQTMGHDKMYWYQQDPGMELHLIHYSYGVNSTEKGDLSSESTVSRIRTEHFPLTLESARPSHTSQYLCARLKNPGDRANEKLFFGSGTQLSVL.